This entry describes one T cell receptor (beta chain). Its antigen is currently unknown. The PCR employed 60 Vbeta primers together with 13 Jbeta primers. Assay used: immunoSEQ multiplex PCR; TCRdb lists only in-frame clones, some missing. The profile shows roughly 150,000 clones, around 65% of them singletons. Looked up from germline, CDR1 is SGHRS and CDR2 is YFSETQ. The length of the CDR3 is 13 residues. Trimming shortened V by 6 bases and J by 2 bases, and 10 bases separated the two germline ends. This record belongs to a study of cytomegalovirus exposure and HLA in healthy donors. Broader study findings: A later analysis found that most CMV-associated TCR beta chains appeared HLA-restricted.

The sequence was obtained from a woman aged 25 to 39 in good health and CMV-seropositive. The chain carries TRBV5-1 and TRBJ2-3, with D tentatively TRBD2 (5 bases). Sequencing was performed on PBMCs. CDR3 in amino acids: CASTEGITDTQYF. In nucleotides, the CDR3 is TGCGCCAGCACCGAGGGAATCACAGATACGCAGTATTTT. Complete variable domain (other parts from reference TRBV5-1 and TRBJ2-3): KAGVTQTPRYLIKTRGQQVTLSCSPISGHRSVSWYQQTPGQGLQFLFEYFSETQRNKGNFPGRFSGRQFSNSRSEMNVSTLELGDSALYLCASTEGITDTQYFGPGTRLTVL.